This is a list of T cell receptor beta chains from one sample in a study of blood T cell repertoires in COVID-19. Here immunoSEQ multiplex PCR was the method, and the copy in TCRdb shows in-frame clones only, minus some. This table has about 160,000 clones, approximately 82% appearing once. Input material: peripheral blood. These receptors came from a woman aged 40-49 years with COVID-19, enrolled during active disease. Both conserved end residues are part of each CDR3. Fields, in order: V gene, clone size, J gene, D gene, CDR3 protein, CDR3 DNA. The D gene is left open where the match is weak. Only part of the rows carry a size: once, few, many, or a class if the clone is expanded.

v_call: TRBV6-5
clone_size: few
j_call: TRBJ2-4
d_call: .
cdr3_aa: CASSQDLAKNIQYF
cdr3_nt: TGTGCCAGCAGTCAGGACTTAGCCAAAAACATTCAGTACTTC

v_call: TRBV29-1
clone_size: .
j_call: TRBJ2-1
d_call: .
cdr3_aa: CSVRRGNEQFF
cdr3_nt: TGCAGCGTTCGCAGGGGTAATGAGCAGTTCTTC

v_call: TRBV20-1
clone_size: .
j_call: TRBJ2-3
d_call: .
cdr3_aa: CSASAGFRDTQYF
cdr3_nt: TGCAGTGCTAGTGCAGGGTTTAGAGATACGCAGTATTTT

v_call: TRBV12-3/TRBV12-4
clone_size: .
j_call: TRBJ1-5
d_call: .
cdr3_aa: CASSFSDQPQHF
cdr3_nt: TGTGCCAGCAGTTTTTCAGATCAGCCCCAGCATTTT

v_call: TRBV5-1
clone_size: .
j_call: TRBJ1-1
d_call: .
cdr3_aa: CASSINTEAFF
cdr3_nt: TGCGCCAGCAGCATAAACACTGAAGCTTTCTTT

v_call: TRBV7-7
clone_size: .
j_call: TRBJ2-2
d_call: .
cdr3_aa: CASSPETGELFF
cdr3_nt: TGTGCTAGCAGCCCTGAGACCGGGGAGCTGTTTTTT

v_call: TRBV5-8
clone_size: .
j_call: TRBJ1-5
d_call: TRBD1
cdr3_aa: CASSRGTAKRGQPQHF
cdr3_nt: TGTGCCAGCAGCCGCGGGACAGCCAAAAGAGGTCAGCCCCAGCATTTT

v_call: TRBV7-9
clone_size: .
j_call: TRBJ2-5
d_call: .
cdr3_aa: CASSPRSREETQYF
cdr3_nt: TGTGCCAGCAGCCCAAGGAGCAGGGAAGAGACCCAGTACTTC

v_call: TRBV4-1
clone_size: .
j_call: TRBJ1-6
d_call: .
cdr3_aa: CASRVEPSYNSPLHF
cdr3_nt: TGCGCCAGCAGGGTCGAGCCGTCCTATAATTCACCCCTCCACTTT

v_call: TRBV5-1
clone_size: .
j_call: TRBJ2-6
d_call: TRBD1
cdr3_aa: CASSTERGPTGANVLTF
cdr3_nt: TGCGCCAGCAGCACGGAGAGGGGGCCTACTGGGGCCAACGTCCTGACTTTC

v_call: TRBV4-1
clone_size: .
j_call: TRBJ2-3
d_call: .
cdr3_aa: CASSLSGTDTQYF
cdr3_nt: TGCGCCAGCAGCCTAAGCGGCACAGATACGCAGTATTTT

v_call: TRBV6-4
clone_size: .
j_call: TRBJ2-1
d_call: TRBD2
cdr3_aa: CASSEGLAGGNEQFF
cdr3_nt: TGTGCCAGCAGTGAGGGACTAGCGGGGGGCAATGAGCAGTTCTTC

v_call: TRBV19
clone_size: .
j_call: TRBJ1-1
d_call: .
cdr3_aa: CASRESDSLTEAFF
cdr3_nt: TGTGCCAGTAGGGAATCGGACAGCCTGACTGAAGCTTTCTTT

v_call: TRBV27
clone_size: .
j_call: TRBJ2-7
d_call: .
cdr3_aa: CASSGHPTYEQYF
cdr3_nt: TGTGCCAGCAGTGGACATCCCACCTACGAGCAGTACTTC

v_call: TRBV11-2
clone_size: .
j_call: TRBJ2-7
d_call: TRBD2
cdr3_aa: CASSLVAGTYEQYF
cdr3_nt: TGTGCCAGCAGCTTAGTAGCGGGTACTTACGAGCAGTACTTC

v_call: TRBV9
clone_size: .
j_call: TRBJ1-3
d_call: .
cdr3_aa: CASSARSVGVGNTIYF
cdr3_nt: TGTGCCAGCAGCGCCCGGTCTGTAGGGGTTGGAAACACCATATATTTT

v_call: TRBV3-1/TRBV3-2
clone_size: .
j_call: TRBJ2-5
d_call: TRBD1
cdr3_aa: CATGDRGVETQYF
cdr3_nt: TGTGCCACGGGGGACAGGGGAGTAGAGACCCAGTACTTC

v_call: TRBV28
clone_size: .
j_call: TRBJ2-4
d_call: .
cdr3_aa: CASKEAKNIQYF
cdr3_nt: TGTGCCAGCAAAGAGGCCAAAAACATTCAGTACTTC

v_call: TRBV4-1
clone_size: .
j_call: TRBJ1-5
d_call: TRBD1
cdr3_aa: CASRDRQGSNQPQHF
cdr3_nt: TGCGCCAGCAGAGATCGACAGGGTAGCAATCAGCCCCAGCATTTT

v_call: TRBV4-1
clone_size: .
j_call: TRBJ1-1
d_call: .
cdr3_aa: CASSQSEETEAFF
cdr3_nt: TGCGCCAGCAGCCAATCAGAGGAGACTGAAGCTTTCTTT

v_call: TRBV29-1
clone_size: .
j_call: TRBJ2-1
d_call: .
cdr3_aa: CSGAGYNEQFF
cdr3_nt: TGCAGCGGGGCAGGTTACAATGAGCAGTTCTTC

v_call: TRBV28
clone_size: .
j_call: TRBJ2-2
d_call: .
cdr3_aa: CASSFRGRNTGELFF
cdr3_nt: TGTGCCAGCAGTTTTCGCGGTAGGAACACCGGGGAGCTGTTTTTT

v_call: TRBV7-8
clone_size: .
j_call: TRBJ1-5
d_call: TRBD1
cdr3_aa: CASSLEIDRGRDQPQHF
cdr3_nt: TGTGCCAGCAGCTTAGAGATAGACAGGGGAAGGGATCAGCCCCAGCATTTT

v_call: TRBV29-1
clone_size: .
j_call: TRBJ2-3
d_call: TRBD2
cdr3_aa: CSASRGVTDTQYF
cdr3_nt: TGCAGCGCCTCGCGGGGGGTCACAGATACGCAGTATTTT

v_call: TRBV6-5
clone_size: once
j_call: TRBJ1-2
d_call: TRBD1
cdr3_aa: CASSLRGQGGGGYTF
cdr3_nt: TGTGCCAGCAGTTTGAGGGGACAGGGAGGCGGCGGCTACACCTTC

v_call: TRBV2
clone_size: few
j_call: TRBJ2-2
d_call: TRBD2
cdr3_aa: CASSRLAANTGELFF
cdr3_nt: TGTGCCAGCAGCCGACTAGCGGCGAACACCGGGGAGCTGTTTTTT

v_call: TRBV6-5
clone_size: .
j_call: TRBJ1-6
d_call: .
cdr3_aa: CASSRNRDHSPLHF
cdr3_nt: TGTGCCAGCAGTAGAAACAGGGACCATTCACCCCTCCACTTT

v_call: TRBV7-8
clone_size: .
j_call: TRBJ1-2
d_call: .
cdr3_aa: CASSLGRGYGYTF
cdr3_nt: TGTGCCAGCAGCTTAGGGAGAGGGTATGGCTACACCTTC

v_call: TRBV4-1
clone_size: few
j_call: TRBJ1-5
d_call: TRBD1
cdr3_aa: CASSQVVQGANQPQHF
cdr3_nt: TGCGCCAGCAGCCAAGTCGTACAGGGGGCAAATCAGCCCCAGCATTTT

v_call: TRBV6-5
clone_size: .
j_call: TRBJ1-5
d_call: .
cdr3_aa: CASSPNSNQPQHF
cdr3_nt: TGTGCCAGCAGTCCCAATAGCAATCAGCCCCAGCATTTT

v_call: TRBV19
clone_size: .
j_call: TRBJ1-2
d_call: TRBD1
cdr3_aa: CASSTRGQAGGYGYTF
cdr3_nt: TGTGCCAGTAGTACCCGAGGACAGGCCGGGGGTTATGGCTACACCTTC